These 9 T cell receptor beta chains were sequenced from one sample in a study of CD8+ T cells in alopecia areata. Sequencing relied on a cDNA template that was reverse transcribed from extracted RNA. Profiling relied on immunoSEQ multiplex PCR, and the TCRdb table lists in-frame clones only, not all of them. The data contain about 180,000 clones, more than 60% of them seen just once; the ten biggest clones take up 1.5% to 2%. The sample in question was CD4+ T cells sorted from blood, obtained at week 0. Receptors were obtained from a human donor with alopecia areata.

The chain couples TRBV29-1 to TRBJ1-2; D is unresolved. Germline assignment: CDR1 SQVTM and CDR2 ANQGSEA. V lost 7 bases to trimming and J lost 4 bases, with 13 bases between them. The CDR3 sequence is 12 residues long. The CDR3 region has the DNA TGCAGCGCACAGCTGGGCCTCTATGGCTACACCTTC. It specifies CSAQLGLYGYTF.

Notes on this clone: The same CDR3 can be traced to other DNA sequences in this sample. The chain has TRBV30 and TRBJ1-2, with D unclear. The ends were cut back, 0 bases at V and 2 bases at J, with 7 bases in the middle. The germline V gene encodes CDR1 GTSNPN and CDR2 SVGIG (reference sequence). This CDR3 region has 13 residues. The CDR3 DNA reads as TGTGCCTGGAGTGTGAGCGGGAACTATGGCTACACCTTC. The encoded protein is CAWSVSGNYGYTF.

The chain combines TRBV30 with TRBJ1-6; D gene unclear. The CDR3 runs 14 residues. Germline-derived CDR1 and CDR2 are GTSNPN and SVGIG (reference sequence). V was shortened by 0 bases and J by 5 bases, with 8 bases between the two germline ends. The CDR3 sequence: CAWSVGQDNSPLHF. The CDR3 region has the DNA TGTGCCTGGAGTGTAGGTCAAGATAATTCACCCCTCCACTTT.

This chain uses TRBV29-1 with TRBJ1-2, with D uncertain. Germline lookup yields CDR1 SQVTM and CDR2 ANQGSEA. V dropped 2 bases and J dropped 2 bases, with 15 bases sitting between them. This CDR3 has 15 residues. CDR3 nucleotide sequence: TGCAGCGTTGAACCCGGTACACGGGGAAACTATGGCTACACCTTC. As protein: CSVEPGTRGNYGYTF.

The genes are TRBV20-1 and TRBJ1-1, with unresolved D. Germline lookup yields CDR1 DFQATT and CDR2 SNEGSKA (reference sequence). V lost 6 bases and J lost 8, with 13 bases in between. This CDR3 contains 11 residues. In nucleotides, the CDR3 is TGCAGTGCACCTAGGGAGCGGGAAGCTTTCTTT. This codes for CSAPREREAFF.

The chain carries TRBV19 and TRBJ1-5, with 8 bases matching TRBD1. Germline V gives CDR1 LNHDA, CDR2 SQIVND (reference sequence). The CDR3 totals 18 residues. The trim removed 9 bases at V and 0 bases at J, leaving 16 bases unmatched. CDR3 sequence (DNA): TGTGCCAGCAAGCGATCGGACAGGGCCCAGGATAGCAATCAGCCCCAGCATTTT. It is translated as CASKRSDRAQDSNQPQHF.

V is TRBV5-1 and J is TRBJ2-1; TRBD2 might be the D (7 bases). CDR3 length: 15 residues. In germline, CDR1 is SGHRS, CDR2 YFSETQ. V lost 1 base, J lost 6 bases, and 14 bases lay in between. CDR3 in DNA: TGCGCCAGCAGCTTGATGGGGGGGCTAGGCAATGAGCAGTTCTTC. Amino acids: CASSLMGGLGNEQFF.

The chain carries TRBV27 and TRBJ1-1; unclear D gene. The germline V and J ends were trimmed by 5 bases and 0 bases, with 10 bases remaining between them. The CDR3 is made up of 14 amino acids. CDR1 MNHEY and CDR2 SMNVEV come from the germline V gene (reference sequence). The CDR3 DNA is TGTGCCAGCAGTGCCGCTACCATGAACACTGAAGCTTTCTTT. It codes for CASSAATMNTEAFF.

This clone was seen a handful of times. The chain recombines TRBV10-3 with TRBJ2-3, with 13 bases lining up with TRBD2. V trimming: 6 bases; J trimming: 4 bases; junction bases outside the gene matches: 4. Germline CDR1 is ENHRY and CDR2 is SYGVKD. The CDR3 length is 15 residues. CDR3 DNA: TGTGCCATCAGGCCACTAGCGGGGGGGCCAGATACGCAGTATTTT. Translating it yields CAIRPLAGGPDTQYF.